Described below is a single TCR beta chain sequence and its context. Its antigen remains unidentified. The donor group consisted entirely of healthy Caucasians. A single record per CDR3 protein comes from TCRdb applying MiXCR to the 5' RACE reads. The sample records about 460,000 distinct CDR3 sequences, over 12% being singletons. These data are taken from a study of identical twins. Notes on the study in general: Fewer insertions marked abundant cord blood beta clonotypes; young adult naive trended weakly, memory not at all. The models gave estimates that fell short of the out-of-frame TCR alpha sharing seen in monozygotic twins.

A further study also used this sample, focusing on yellow fever vaccine responses in identical twins.

The material sequenced was CD4+ T cells sorted from blood. This sequence originates from a woman under 30 in good health.

The CDR3 sequence: CASSLDRSFTDTQYF. For the CDR3, the DNA is TGTGCCAGCAGCTTAGACCGTAGTTTCACAGATACGCAGTATTTT. The chain uses TRBV11-2 and TRBJ2-3, with D hard to call. V shed 0 bases and J shed 2 bases, with 9 bases lying between them. CDR3 size: 15 residues. Germline V gives CDR1 SGHAT, CDR2 FQNNGV.